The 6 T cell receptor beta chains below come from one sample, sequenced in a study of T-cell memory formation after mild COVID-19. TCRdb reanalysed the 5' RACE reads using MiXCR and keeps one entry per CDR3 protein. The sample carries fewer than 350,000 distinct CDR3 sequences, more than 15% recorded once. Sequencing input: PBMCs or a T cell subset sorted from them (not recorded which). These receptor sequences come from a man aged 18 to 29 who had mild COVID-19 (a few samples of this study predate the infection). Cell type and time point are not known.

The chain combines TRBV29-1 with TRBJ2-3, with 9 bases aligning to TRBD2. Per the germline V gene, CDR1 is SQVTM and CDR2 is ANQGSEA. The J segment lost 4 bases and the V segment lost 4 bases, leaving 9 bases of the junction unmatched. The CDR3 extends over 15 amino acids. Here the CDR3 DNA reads TGCAGCGTTGGGCTAGCGGGAACTGCCTCAGATACGCAGTATTTT. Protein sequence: CSVGLAGTASDTQYF.

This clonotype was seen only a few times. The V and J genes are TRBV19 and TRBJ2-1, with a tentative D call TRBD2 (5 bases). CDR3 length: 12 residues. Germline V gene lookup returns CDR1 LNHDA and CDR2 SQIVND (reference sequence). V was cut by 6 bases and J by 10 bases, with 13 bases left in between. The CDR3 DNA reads TGTGCCAGTAGCTTAATACCGGGAGAGCAGTTCTTC. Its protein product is CASSLIPGEQFF.

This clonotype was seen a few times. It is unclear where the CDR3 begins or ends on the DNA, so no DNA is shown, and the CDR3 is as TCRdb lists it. The CDR3 region is CASSSGPARVGAFF. The J gene is TRBJ1-1, the V gene TRBV12-3 or TRBV12-4; the D call in the table, TRBD1, was not verified against the DNA. The CDR3 length is 14 residues, termini included.

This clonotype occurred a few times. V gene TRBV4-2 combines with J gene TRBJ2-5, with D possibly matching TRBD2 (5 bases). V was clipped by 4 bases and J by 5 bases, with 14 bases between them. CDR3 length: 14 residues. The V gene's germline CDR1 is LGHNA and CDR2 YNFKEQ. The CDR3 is CASSLRTRGETQYF. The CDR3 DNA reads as TGTGCCAGCAGCCTCAGGACCCGAGGGGAGACCCAGTACTTC.

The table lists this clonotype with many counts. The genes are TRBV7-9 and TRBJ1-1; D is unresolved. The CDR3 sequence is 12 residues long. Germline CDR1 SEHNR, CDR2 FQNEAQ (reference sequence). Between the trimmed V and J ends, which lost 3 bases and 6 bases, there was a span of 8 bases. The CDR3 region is CASSFRGAEAFF. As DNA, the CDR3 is TGTGCCAGCAGCTTCCGTGGTGCTGAAGCTTTCTTT.

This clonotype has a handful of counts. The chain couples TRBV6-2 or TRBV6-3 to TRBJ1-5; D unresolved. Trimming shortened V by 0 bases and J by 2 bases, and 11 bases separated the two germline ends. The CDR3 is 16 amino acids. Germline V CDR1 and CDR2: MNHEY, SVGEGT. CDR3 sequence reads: CASSYSDQGRNQPQHF. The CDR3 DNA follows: TGTGCCAGCAGTTACTCGGACCAAGGTCGCAATCAGCCCCAGCATTTT.